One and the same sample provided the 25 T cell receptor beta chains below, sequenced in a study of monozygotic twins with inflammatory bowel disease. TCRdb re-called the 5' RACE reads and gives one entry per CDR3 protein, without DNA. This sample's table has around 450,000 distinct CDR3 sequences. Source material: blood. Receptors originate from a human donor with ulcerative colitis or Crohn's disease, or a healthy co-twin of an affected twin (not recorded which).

The CDR3 protein is CASTPNLLAGENEQFF. The chain employs TRBV5-1 and TRBJ2-1; lacking DNA, the TRBD2 call made by TCRdb goes unchecked. The CDR3 has 16 residues. Germline CDR1 SGHRS, CDR2 YFSETQ.

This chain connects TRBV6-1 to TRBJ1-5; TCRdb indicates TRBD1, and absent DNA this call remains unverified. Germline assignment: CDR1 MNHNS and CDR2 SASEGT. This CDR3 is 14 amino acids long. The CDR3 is CASSSRDRVLPQHF.

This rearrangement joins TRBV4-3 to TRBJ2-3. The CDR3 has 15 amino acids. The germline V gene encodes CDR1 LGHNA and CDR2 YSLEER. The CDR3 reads CASSQGAGRTDTQYF.

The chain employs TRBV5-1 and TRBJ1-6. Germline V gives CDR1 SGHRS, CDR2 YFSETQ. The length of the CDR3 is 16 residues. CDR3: CASSLGTDLHNSPLHF. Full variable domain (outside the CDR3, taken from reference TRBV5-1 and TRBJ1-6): KAGVTQTPRYLIKTRGQQVTLSCSPISGHRSVSWYQQTPGQGLQFLFEYFSETQRNKGNFPGRFSGRQFSNSRSEMNVSTLELGDSALYLCASSLGTDLHNSPLHFGNGTRLTVT.

CDR3 amino acids: CAGSRQGGETQYF. The rearrangement links TRBV3-1 to TRBJ2-5; there is no DNA to check the TCRdb D call of TRBD1. Germline CDR1 and CDR2: LGHDT and YNNKEL (reference sequence). The CDR3 has 13 amino acids.

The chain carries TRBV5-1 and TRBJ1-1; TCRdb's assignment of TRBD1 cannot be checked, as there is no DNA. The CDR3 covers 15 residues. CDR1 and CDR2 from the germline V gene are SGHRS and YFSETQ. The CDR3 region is CASSPPGQGPTEAFF.

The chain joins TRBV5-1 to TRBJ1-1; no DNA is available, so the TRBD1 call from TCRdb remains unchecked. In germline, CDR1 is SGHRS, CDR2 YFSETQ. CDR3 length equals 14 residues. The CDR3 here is CASRVTGPATEAFF. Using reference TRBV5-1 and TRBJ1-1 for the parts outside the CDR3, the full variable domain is KAGVTQTPRYLIKTRGQQVTLSCSPISGHRSVSWYQQTPGQGLQFLFEYFSETQRNKGNFPGRFSGRQFSNSRSEMNVSTLELGDSALYLCASRVTGPATEAFFGQGTRLTVV.

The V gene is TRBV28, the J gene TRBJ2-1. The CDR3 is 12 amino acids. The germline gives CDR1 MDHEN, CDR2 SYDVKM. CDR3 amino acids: CASTGAYNEQFF.

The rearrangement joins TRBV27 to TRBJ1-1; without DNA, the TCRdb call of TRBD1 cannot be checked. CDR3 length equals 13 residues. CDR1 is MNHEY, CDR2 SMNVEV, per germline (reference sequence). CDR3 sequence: CASKGTGLTEAFF.

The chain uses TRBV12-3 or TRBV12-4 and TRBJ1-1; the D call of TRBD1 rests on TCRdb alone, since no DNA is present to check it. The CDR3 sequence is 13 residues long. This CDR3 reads CASTPGRNTEAFF.

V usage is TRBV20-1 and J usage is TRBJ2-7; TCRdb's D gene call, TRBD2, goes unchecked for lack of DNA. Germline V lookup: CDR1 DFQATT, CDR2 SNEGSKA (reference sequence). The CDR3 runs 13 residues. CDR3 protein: CSVGWGGDYEQYF.

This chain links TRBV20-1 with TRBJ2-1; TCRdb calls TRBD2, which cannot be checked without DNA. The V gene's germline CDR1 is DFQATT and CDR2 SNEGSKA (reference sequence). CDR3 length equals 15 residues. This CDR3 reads CSAREGLAGVNEQFF.

This CDR3 reads CASSSGATSYNEQFF. The chain carries TRBV5-5 and TRBJ2-1; TCRdb returns TRBD1, unconfirmable since there is no DNA. CDR1 and CDR2 from the germline V gene are SGHKS and YYEKEE (reference sequence). The CDR3 loop spans 15 amino acids.

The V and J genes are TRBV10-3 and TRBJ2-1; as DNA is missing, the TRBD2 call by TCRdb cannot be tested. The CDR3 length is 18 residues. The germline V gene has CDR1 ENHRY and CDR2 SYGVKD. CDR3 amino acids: CALSGTSGGPSSYNEQFF.

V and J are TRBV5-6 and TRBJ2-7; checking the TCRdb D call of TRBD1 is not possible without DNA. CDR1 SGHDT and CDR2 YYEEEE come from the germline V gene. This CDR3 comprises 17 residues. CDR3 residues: CASSSSLHREPPREQYF.

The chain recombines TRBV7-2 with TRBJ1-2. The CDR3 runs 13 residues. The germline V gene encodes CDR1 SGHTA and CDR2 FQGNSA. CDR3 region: CASSLGRSGDSIF.

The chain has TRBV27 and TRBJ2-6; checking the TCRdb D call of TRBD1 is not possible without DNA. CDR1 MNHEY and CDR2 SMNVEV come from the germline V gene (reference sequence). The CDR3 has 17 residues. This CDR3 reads CASSRDREGSGANVLTF.

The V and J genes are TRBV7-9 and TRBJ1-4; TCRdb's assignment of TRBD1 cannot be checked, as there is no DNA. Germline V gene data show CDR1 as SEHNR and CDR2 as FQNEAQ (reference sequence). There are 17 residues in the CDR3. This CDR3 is CASSLASRQKTNEKLFF.

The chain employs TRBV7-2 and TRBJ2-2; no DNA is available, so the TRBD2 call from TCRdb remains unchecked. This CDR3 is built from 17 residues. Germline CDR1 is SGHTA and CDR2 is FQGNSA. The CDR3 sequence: CASSLEASGRVTGELFF.

CDR3 protein: CAGQTARDSGAMKFF. The gene calls are TRBV7-9 and TRBJ2-1; TCRdb outputs TRBD2, but without DNA this stays unchecked. This CDR3 is built from 15 residues. Germline CDR1 reads SEHNR; CDR2 reads FQNEAQ (reference sequence).

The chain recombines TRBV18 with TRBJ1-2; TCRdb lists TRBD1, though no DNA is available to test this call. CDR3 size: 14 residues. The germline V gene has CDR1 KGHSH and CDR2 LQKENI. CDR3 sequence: CASSRRGAQTGYTF.

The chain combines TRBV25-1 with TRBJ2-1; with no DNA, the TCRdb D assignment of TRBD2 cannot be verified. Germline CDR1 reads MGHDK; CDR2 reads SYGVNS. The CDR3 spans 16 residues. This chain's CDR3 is CASSESRSSGKNEQFF.

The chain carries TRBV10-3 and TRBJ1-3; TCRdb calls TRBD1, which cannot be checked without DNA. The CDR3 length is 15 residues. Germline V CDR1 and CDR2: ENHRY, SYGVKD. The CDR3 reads CAISPGQLSGNTIYF.

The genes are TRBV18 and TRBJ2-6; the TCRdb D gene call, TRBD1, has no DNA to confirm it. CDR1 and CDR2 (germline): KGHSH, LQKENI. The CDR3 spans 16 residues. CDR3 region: CASSPGQPSGANVLTF.

The CDR3 reads CASSSEGRTQYF. J is TRBJ2-5 and V is TRBV5-1; TCRdb outputs TRBD1, but without DNA this stays unchecked. Germline V lookup: CDR1 SGHRS, CDR2 YFSETQ. The CDR3 has 12 amino acids.